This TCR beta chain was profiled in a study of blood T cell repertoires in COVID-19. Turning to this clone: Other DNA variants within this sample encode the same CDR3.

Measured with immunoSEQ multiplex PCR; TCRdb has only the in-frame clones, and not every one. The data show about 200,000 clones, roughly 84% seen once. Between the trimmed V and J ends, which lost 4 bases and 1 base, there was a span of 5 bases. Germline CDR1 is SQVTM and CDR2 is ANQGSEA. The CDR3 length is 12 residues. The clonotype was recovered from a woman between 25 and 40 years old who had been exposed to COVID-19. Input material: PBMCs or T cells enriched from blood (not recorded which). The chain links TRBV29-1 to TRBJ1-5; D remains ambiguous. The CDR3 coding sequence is TGCAGCGTTGGCCAGAGCAATCAGCCCCAGCATTTT. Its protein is CSVGQSNQPQHF.